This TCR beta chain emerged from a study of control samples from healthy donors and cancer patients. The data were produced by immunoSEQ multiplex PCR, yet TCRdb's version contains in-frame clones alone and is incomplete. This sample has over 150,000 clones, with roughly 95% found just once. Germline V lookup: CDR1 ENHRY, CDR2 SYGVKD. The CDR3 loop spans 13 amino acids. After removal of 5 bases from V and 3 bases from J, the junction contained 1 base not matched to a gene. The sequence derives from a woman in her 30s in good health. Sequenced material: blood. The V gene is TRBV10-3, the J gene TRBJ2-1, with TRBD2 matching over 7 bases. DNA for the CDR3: TGTGCCATCAGTAGCGGGGACTACAATGAGCAGTTCTTC. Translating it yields CAISSGDYNEQFF.